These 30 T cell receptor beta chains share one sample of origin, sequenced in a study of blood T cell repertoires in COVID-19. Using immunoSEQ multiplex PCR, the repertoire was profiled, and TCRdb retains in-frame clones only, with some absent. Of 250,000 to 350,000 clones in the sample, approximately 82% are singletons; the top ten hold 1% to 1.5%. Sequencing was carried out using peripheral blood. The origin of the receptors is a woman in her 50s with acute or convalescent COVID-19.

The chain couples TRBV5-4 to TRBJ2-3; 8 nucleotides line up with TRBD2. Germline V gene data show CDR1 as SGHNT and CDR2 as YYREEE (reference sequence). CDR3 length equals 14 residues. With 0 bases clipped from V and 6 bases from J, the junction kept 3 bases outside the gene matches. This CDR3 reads CASSLAGGRDTQYF. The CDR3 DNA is TGTGCCAGCAGCTTGGCGGGGGGGCGTGATACGCAGTATTTT.

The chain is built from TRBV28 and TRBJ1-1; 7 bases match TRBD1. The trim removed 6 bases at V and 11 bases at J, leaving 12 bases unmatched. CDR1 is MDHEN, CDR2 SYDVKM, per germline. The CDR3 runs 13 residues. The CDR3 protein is CASSRPSNRGAFF. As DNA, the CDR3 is TGTGCCAGCAGCCGCCCTTCCAACAGGGGTGCTTTCTTT.

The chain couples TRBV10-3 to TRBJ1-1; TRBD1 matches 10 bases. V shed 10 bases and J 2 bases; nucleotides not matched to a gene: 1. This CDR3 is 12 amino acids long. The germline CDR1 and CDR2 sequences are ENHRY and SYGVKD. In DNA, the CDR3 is TGTGCCACGACAGGGGGCAACACTGAAGCTTTCTTT. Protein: CATTGGNTEAFF.

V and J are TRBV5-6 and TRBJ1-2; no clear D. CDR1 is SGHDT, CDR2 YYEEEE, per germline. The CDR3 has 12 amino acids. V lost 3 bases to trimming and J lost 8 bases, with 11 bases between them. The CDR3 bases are TGTGCCAGCAGCTCCCTGCGGATGGGCTACACCTTC. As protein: CASSSLRMGYTF.

CDR3 in amino acids: CATSESGLTTDTQYF. The CDR3 coding sequence is TGTGCCACCAGTGAGTCGGGACTTACCACAGATACGCAGTATTTT. The gene calls are TRBV24-1 and TRBJ2-3; possible D gene TRBD2, 6 bases. Trimming took off 4 bases at V and 2 bases at J, with 12 bases between the two ends. This CDR3 contains 15 residues. CDR1 is KGHDR and CDR2 is SFDVKD in the germline V gene.

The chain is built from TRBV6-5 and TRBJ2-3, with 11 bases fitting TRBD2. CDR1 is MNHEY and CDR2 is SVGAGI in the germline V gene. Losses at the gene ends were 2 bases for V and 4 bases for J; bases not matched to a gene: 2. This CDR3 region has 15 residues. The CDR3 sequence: CASSYIAGGADTQYF. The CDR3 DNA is TGTGCCAGCAGTTACATAGCGGGAGGGGCAGATACGCAGTATTTT.

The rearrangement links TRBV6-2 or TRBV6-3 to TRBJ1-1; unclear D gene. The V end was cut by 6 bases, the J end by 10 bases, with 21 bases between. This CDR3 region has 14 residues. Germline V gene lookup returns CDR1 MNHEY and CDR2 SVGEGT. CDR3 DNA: TGTGCCAGCAGCGACCTCCAGGTCCGGAATTTAGCTTTCTTT. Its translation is CASSDLQVRNLAFF.

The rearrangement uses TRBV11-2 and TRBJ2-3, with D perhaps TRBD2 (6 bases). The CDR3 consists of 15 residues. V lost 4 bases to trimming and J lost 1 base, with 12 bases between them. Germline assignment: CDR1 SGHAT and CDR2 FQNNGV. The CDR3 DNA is TGTGCCAGCAGCTCGCAGCGGGTGCGCACAGATACGCAGTATTTT. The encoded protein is CASSSQRVRTDTQYF.

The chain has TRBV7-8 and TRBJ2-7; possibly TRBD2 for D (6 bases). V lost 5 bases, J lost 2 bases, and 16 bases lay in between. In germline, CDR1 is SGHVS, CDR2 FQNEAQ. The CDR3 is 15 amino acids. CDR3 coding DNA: TGTGCCAGCAGCCTTGGGGGTAGGGAGGCCTACGAGCAGTACGTC. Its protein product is CASSLGGREAYEQYV.

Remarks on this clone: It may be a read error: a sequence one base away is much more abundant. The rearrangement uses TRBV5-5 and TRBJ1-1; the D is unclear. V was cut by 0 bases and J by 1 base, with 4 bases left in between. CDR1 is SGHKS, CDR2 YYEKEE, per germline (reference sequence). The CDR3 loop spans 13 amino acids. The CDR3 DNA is TGTGCCAGCAGCTTGGGAGGGAACACTGAAGCTTTCTTT. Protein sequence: CASSLGGNTEAFF.

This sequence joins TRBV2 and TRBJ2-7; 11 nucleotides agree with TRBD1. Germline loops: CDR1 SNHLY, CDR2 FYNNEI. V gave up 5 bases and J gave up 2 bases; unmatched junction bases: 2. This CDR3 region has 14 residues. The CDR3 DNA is TGTGCCAGCAGTAGGGGACAGGGGGCCTACGAGCAGTACTTC. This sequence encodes CASSRGQGAYEQYF. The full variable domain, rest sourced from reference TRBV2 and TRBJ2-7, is EPEVTQTPSHQVTQMGQEVILRCVPISNHLYFYWYRQILGQKVEFLVSFYNNEISEKSEIFDDQFSVERPDGSNFTLKIRSTKLEDSAMYFCASSRGQGAYEQYFGPGTRLTVT.

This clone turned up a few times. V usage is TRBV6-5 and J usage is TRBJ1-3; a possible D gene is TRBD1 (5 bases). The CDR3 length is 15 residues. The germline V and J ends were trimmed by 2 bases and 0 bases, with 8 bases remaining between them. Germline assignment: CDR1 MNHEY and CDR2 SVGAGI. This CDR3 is CASSYDSHSGNTIYF. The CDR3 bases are TGTGCCAGCAGTTACGACAGCCACTCTGGAAACACCATATATTTT.

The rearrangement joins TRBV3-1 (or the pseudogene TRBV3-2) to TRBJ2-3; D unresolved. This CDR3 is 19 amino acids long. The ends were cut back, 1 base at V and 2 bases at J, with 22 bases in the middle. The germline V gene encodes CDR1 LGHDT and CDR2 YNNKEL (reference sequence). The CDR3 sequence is CASSQGKPLFVLYTDTQYF. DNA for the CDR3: TGTGCCAGCAGCCAAGGCAAACCTCTTTTTGTTCTATACACAGATACGCAGTATTTT.

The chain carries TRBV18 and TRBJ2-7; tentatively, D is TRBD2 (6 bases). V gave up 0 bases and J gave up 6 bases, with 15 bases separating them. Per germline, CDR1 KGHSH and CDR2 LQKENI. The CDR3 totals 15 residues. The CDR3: CASSPPEGRSLEQYF. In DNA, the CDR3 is TGTGCCAGCTCACCACCGGAGGGACGTTCCCTCGAGCAGTACTTC. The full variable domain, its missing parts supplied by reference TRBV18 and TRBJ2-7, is NAGVMQNPRHLVRRRGQEARLRCSPMKGHSHVYWYRQLPEEGLKFMVYLQKENIIDESGMPKERFSAEFPKEGPSILRIQQVVRGDSAAYFCASSPPEGRSLEQYFGPGTRLTVT.

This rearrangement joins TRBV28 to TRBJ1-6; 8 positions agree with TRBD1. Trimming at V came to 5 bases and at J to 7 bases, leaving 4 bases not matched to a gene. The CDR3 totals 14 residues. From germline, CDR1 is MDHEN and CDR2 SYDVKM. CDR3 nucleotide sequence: TGTGCCAGCAGTCAGGGGGCTTGGAATTCACCCCTCCACTTT. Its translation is CASSQGAWNSPLHF.

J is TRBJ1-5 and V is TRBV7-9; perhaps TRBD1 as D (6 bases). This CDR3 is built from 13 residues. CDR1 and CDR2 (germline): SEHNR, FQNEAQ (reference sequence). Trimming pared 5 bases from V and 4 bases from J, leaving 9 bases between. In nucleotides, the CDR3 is TGTGCCAGCAGCGGACAGTCGAATCAGCCCCAGCATTTT. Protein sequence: CASSGQSNQPQHF. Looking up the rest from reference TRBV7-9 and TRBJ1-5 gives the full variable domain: DTGVSQNPRHKITKRGQNVTFRCDPISEHNRLYWYRQTLGQGPEFLTYFQNEAQLEKSRLLSDRFSAERPKGSFSTLEIQRTEQGDSAMYLCASSGQSNQPQHFGDGTRLSIL.

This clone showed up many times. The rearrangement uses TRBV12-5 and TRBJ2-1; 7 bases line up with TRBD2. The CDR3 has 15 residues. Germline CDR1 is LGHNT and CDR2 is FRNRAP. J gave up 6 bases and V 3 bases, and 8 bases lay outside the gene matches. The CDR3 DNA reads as TGTGCTAGTGGTTTCGGACTAGGGCTTACCAATGAGCAGTTCTTC. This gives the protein CASGFGLGLTNEQFF.

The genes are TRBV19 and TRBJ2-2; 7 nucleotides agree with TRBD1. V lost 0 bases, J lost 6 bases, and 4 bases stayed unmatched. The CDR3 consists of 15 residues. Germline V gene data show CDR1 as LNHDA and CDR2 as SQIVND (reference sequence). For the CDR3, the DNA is TGTGCCAGTAGTATAGAAGGGGGCGTCGCCGGGGAGCTGTTTTTT. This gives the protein CASSIEGGVAGELFF.

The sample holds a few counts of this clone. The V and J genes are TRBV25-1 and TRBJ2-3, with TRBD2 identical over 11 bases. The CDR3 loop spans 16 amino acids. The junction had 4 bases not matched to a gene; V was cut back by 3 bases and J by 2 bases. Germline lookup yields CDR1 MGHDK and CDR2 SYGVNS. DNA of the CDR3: TGTGCCAGCAGTGAGTCGGGACTAGCGGTCACAGATACGCAGTATTTT. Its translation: CASSESGLAVTDTQYF.

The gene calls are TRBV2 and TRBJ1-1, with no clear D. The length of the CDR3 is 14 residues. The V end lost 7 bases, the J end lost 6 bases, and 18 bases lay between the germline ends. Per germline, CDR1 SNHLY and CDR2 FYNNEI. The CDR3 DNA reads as TGTGCCAGCACTCCCTCTCTCTCTCCGGCTGAAGCTTTCTTT. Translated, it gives CASTPSLSPAEAFF.

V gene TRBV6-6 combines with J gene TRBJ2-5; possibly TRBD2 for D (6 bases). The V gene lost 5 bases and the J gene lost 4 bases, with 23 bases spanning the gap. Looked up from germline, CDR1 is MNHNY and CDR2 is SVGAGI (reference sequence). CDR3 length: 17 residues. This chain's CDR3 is CASSPGLLSPGGETQYF. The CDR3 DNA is TGTGCCAGCAGTCCGGGACTGTTGTCGCCGGGCGGAGAGACCCAGTACTTC.

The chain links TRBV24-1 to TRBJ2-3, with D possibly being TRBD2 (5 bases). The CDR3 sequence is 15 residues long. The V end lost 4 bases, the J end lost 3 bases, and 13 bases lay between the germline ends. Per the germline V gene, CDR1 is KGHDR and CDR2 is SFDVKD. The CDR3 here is CATSDHRGETDTQYF. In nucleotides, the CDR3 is TGTGCCACCAGTGACCATCGGGGTGAAACAGATACGCAGTATTTT.

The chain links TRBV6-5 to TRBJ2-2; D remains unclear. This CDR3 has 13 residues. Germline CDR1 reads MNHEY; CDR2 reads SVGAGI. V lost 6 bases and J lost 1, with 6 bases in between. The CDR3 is CASSPGNTGELFF. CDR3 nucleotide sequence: TGTGCCAGCAGCCCGGGGAACACCGGGGAGCTGTTTTTT.

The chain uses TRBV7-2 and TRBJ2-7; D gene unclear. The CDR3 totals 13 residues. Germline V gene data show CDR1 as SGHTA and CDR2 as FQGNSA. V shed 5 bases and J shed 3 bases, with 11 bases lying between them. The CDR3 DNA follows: TGTGCCAGCAGCCCACGATCCGGCTACGAGCAGTACTTC. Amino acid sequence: CASSPRSGYEQYF.

DNA of the CDR3: TGTGCTAGTGGCCCCACCGGGACAGCCATGAACACTGAAGCTTTCTTT. Its translation is CASGPTGTAMNTEAFF. The chain links TRBV12-5 to TRBJ1-1; 7 nucleotides agree with TRBD1. There are 16 residues in the CDR3. V was pared by 6 bases and J by 0 bases, with 10 bases of the junction left unmatched. The germline gives CDR1 LGHNT, CDR2 FRNRAP.

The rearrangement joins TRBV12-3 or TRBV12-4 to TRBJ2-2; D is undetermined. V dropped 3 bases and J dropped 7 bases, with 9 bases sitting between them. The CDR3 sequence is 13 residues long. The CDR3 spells CASSFQRHGELFF. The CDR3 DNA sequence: TGTGCCAGCAGTTTTCAGAGACACGGGGAGCTGTTTTTT.

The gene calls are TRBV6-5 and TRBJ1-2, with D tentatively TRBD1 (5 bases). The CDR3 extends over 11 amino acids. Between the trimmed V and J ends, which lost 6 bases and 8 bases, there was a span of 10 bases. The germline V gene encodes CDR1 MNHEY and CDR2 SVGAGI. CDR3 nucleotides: TGTGCCAGCAGAGGGGCAGAAGGCTACACCTTC. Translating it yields CASRGAEGYTF.

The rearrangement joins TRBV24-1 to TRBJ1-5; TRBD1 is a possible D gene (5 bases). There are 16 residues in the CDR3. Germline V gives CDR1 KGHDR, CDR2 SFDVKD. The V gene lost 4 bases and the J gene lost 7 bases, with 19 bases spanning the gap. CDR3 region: CATSEGGHTLGQPQHF. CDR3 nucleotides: TGTGCCACCAGTGAGGGAGGACATACTCTGGGGCAGCCCCAGCATTTT.

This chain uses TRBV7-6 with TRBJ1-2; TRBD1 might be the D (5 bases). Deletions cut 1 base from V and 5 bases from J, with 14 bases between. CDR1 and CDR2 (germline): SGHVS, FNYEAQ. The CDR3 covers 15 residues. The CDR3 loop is CASSLGVGAHYGYTF. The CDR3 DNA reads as TGTGCCAGCAGCTTAGGGGTAGGGGCGCATTATGGCTACACCTTC.

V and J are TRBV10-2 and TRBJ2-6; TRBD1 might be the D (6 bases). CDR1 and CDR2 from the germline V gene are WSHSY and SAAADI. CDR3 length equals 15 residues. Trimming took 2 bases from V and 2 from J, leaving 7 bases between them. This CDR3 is CASSEGGAGANVLTF. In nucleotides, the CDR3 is TGCGCCAGCAGTGAGGGGGGCGCTGGGGCCAACGTCCTGACTTTC.